These T cell receptor beta chains were read from a single sample in a study of neurological immune-mediated disorders. TCRdb processed the 5' RACE reads anew with MiXCR; each CDR3 protein has one entry. The table has around 37,000 distinct CDR3 sequences, roughly 11% seen once; the top ten hold approximately 4%. Sequencing used PBMCs. The source of these receptors is a man between 60 and 70 years old with HTLV-1-associated myelopathy (HAM/TSP). Both conserved end residues are part of each CDR3. Each record gives: D gene, J gene, clone size, CDR3 length, V gene, CDR3 DNA, CDR3 protein. The D gene is left open where the match is weak. Not all rows give a size; the values are once, few, many and, for expanded clones, a class.

>TRBD1|TRBJ2-1|many|19|TRBV7-2
TGTGCCAGCAGCAACCCTTACCGACTAGGCAGGGGGCGCCTCAATGAGCAGTTCTTC
CASSNPYRLGRGRLNEQFF
>NA|TRBJ2-1|many|13|TRBV29-1
TGCAGCTCCCGAGGGAGCTCCTACAATGAGCAGTTCTTC
CSSRGSSYNEQFF
>NA|TRBJ2-1|many|12|TRBV19
TGTGCCAGTAGTATAAGGGGTAATGAGCAGTTCTTC
CASSIRGNEQFF
>TRBD2|TRBJ2-1|many|20|TRBV2
TGTGCCAGTGGGGGGATTACGACTAGCGGGAGTTCCCGCTCCTACAATGAGCAGTTCTTC
CASGGITTSGSSRSYNEQFF
>TRBD2|TRBJ2-1|many|15|TRBV10-3
TGTGCCATCAGCGGCGGGCCTAGCGGAGGGGACGAGCAGTTCTTC
CAISGGPSGGDEQFF
>TRBD2|TRBJ2-3|few|16|TRBV18
TGTGCCAGCTCACAAACTAGCGGGACTAGCACAGATACGCAGTATTTT
CASSQTSGTSTDTQYF
>NA|TRBJ2-1|many|17|TRBV12-3/TRBV12-4
TGTGCCAGCAGTTTAGCGAAGTGGGGGGCTCCAGCCAATGAGCAGTTCTTC
CASSLAKWGAPANEQFF
>TRBD1|TRBJ2-4|many|13|TRBV20-1
TGCAGTGCTATCGGGACAGACGAAAACATTCAGTACTTC
CSAIGTDENIQYF
>NA|TRBJ2-5|many|14|TRBV29-1
TGCAGCGTTTCCCCGTCACTAGCAGGAGAGACCCAGTACTTC
CSVSPSLAGETQYF
>NA|TRBJ2-5|many|8|TRBV7-9
TGTGCCAGCAGCGCCGGGAGTTTC
CASSAGSF
>NA|TRBJ2-1|many|12|TRBV7-3
TGTGCCAGCAGCGCACAGGGCAATGAGCAGTTCTTC
CASSAQGNEQFF
>TRBD1|TRBJ2-3|many|14|TRBV7-9
TGTGCCAGCAGACGGGACAGACACACAGATACGCAGTATTTT
CASRRDRHTDTQYF
>NA|TRBJ2-7|many|11|TRBV5-1
TGCGCCAGCAGCTCAGACTACGAGCAGTACTTC
CASSSDYEQYF
>TRBD2|TRBJ2-3|many|15|TRBV29-1
TGCAGCGTTGCGTCACTAGCGGGGAACACAGATACGCAGTATTTT
CSVASLAGNTDTQYF
>NA|TRBJ1-2|many|12|TRBV12-3/TRBV12-4
TGTGCCATCGAGAGGGCTTACTATGGCTACACCTTC
CAIERAYYGYTF
>NA|TRBJ2-6|many|18|TRBV6-6
TGTGCCAGCAGCCCCGAGGCCGGGAAGAGGGCTGGGGCCAACGTCCTGACTTTC
CASSPEAGKRAGANVLTF
>NA|TRBJ2-3|many|12|TRBV18
TGTGCCAGCTCACCAGGCGGAGATACGCAGTATTTT
CASSPGGDTQYF
>TRBD2|TRBJ2-5|NA|16|TRBV3-1
TGTGCCAGCAGCCAGGTTGACGGGAGGGCAAGGGAGAGCCAGTACTTC
CASSQVDGRARESQYF
>TRBD1|TRBJ1-2|many|14|TRBV27
TGTGCCAGCAGTTCCGGGACAGGGGTCGATGGCTACACCTTC
CASSSGTGVDGYTF
>NA|TRBJ1-4|many|14|TRBV20-1
TGCAGTGCTAGCGGGGGGACAACTAATGAAAAACTGTTTTTT
CSASGGTTNEKLFF
>TRBD2|TRBJ2-5|many|16|TRBV20-1
TGCAGTGCTAGAGATCTAGCGGGAGGAGTAGCGAAGACCCAGTACTTC
CSARDLAGGVAKTQYF
>NA|TRBJ2-7|many|15|TRBV28
TGTGCCAGCAGTTTAGCCGCAGGGGCCTCCTACGAGCAGTACTTC
CASSLAAGASYEQYF
>NA|TRBJ1-2|NA|15|TRBV10-3
TGTGCCATCAGTGAAGGGATCGAGGGTACATCAATCTACACCTTC
CAISEGIEGTSIYTF
>TRBD1|TRBJ2-4|many|16|TRBV27
TGTGCCAGCAGACCACCAATCGGGACAGGCAAAAACATTCAGTACTTC
CASRPPIGTGKNIQYF